This T cell receptor (beta chain) appears in the sequencing data of a study of blood T cell repertoires in COVID-19. Turning to the study itself: PBMCs, B-cell-depleted T cells, or T cells were the source of the cDNA or gDNA that made up the material.

The CDR3 is 19 residues long. Germline lookup yields CDR1 SGHKS and CDR2 YYEKEE (reference sequence). The trim removed 6 bases at V and 2 bases at J, leaving 16 bases unmatched. The protocol was immunoSEQ multiplex PCR, while the TCRdb copy is restricted to in-frame clones and leaves out a portion. The sample has under 200,000 clones; about 90% are singletons. The chain joins TRBV5-5 to TRBJ2-7; TRBD2 aligns across 14 bases. Sequenced material: PBMCs or T cells enriched from blood (not recorded which). The receptor comes from a woman aged 45-65 years who had recovered from COVID-19. The CDR3 sequence: CASIIRGTSGSGPTYEQYF. CDR3 in DNA: TGTGCCAGCATCATCAGAGGGACTAGCGGGAGCGGTCCAACCTACGAGCAGTACTTC. Based on the CDR3 plus reference TRBV5-5 and TRBJ2-7, the full variable domain is DAGVTQSPTHLIKTRGQQVTLRCSPISGHKSVSWYQQVLGQGPQFIFQYYEKEERGRGNFPDRFSARQFPNYSSELNVNALLLGDSALYLCASIIRGTSGSGPTYEQYFGPGTRLTVT.